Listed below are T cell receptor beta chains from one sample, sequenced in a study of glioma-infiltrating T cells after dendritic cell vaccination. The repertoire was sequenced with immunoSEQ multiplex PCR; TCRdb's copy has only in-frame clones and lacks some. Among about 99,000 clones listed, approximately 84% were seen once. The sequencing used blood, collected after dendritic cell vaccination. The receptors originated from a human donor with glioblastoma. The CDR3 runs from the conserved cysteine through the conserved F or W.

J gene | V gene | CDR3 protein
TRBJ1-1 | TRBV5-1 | CASSLGRVNTEAFF
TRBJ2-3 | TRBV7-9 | CASRSTGGTDTQYF
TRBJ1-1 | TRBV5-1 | CASSLSGQGLNTEAFF
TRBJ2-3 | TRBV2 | CAKQGQGGDTQYF
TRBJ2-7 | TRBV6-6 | CAVRGQSPSHEQYF
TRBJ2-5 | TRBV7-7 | CASSRRLAGGRETQYF
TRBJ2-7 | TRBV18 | CASSPLSYEQYF
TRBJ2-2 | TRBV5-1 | CASSPVAGAGELFF
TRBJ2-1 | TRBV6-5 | CASSLAGLSYNEQFF
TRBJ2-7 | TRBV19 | CASSTLSGGAYEQYF
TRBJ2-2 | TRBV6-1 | CATRLAGGTGELFF
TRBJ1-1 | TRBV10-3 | CAISDPYRSTGSESTEAFF
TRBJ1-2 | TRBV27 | CASSFRGQQNYGYTF
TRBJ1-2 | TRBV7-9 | CATKAGTDYGYTF
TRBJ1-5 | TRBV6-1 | CASSDSGGNQPQHF
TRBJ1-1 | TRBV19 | CASRQGIQTEAFF
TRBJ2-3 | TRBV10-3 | CAISEPGLDTDTQYF
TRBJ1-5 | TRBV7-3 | CASSLTLLQPQHF
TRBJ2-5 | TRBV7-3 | CASSKSGSRETQYF
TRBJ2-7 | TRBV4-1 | CASSQGVGSYYEQYF
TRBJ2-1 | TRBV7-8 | CASSLARASGGSRSYNEQFF
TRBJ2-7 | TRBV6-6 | CASHRTGGDEQYF
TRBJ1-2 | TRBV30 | CAWDRTGFTYGYTF
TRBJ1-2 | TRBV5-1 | CASSLEWGQGNGYTF
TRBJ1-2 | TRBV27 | CASSLTGGWGYTF
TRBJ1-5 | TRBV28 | CASSLPGLRASNQPQHF
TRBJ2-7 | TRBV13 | CASSLAIAGQGVEQYF
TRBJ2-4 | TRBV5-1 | CASSSGGGAKNIQYF
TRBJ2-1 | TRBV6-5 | CASSEGPEGNEQFF
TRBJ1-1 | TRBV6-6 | CASSFPRTGGPEAFF
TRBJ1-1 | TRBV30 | CAWAWTDEAFF
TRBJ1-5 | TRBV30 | CAWSQGANQPQHF
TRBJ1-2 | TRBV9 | CASSAQTDFLQGGYTF
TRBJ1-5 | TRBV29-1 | CSVAGDNQPQHF
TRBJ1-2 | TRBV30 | CAWLRQFYGYTF
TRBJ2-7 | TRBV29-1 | CSVKRGLAGVGEQYF
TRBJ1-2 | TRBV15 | CATSRPGRGTDYGYTF
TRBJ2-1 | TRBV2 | CASSGRDAYNEQFF
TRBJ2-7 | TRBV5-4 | CASSLDQGSDEQYF
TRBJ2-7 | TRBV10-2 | CASSETGTSGTKYF